This entry lists 2 T cell receptor beta chains sequenced from one sample in a study of blood T cell repertoires in COVID-19. The protocol was immunoSEQ multiplex PCR, while the TCRdb copy is restricted to in-frame clones and leaves out a portion. This sample yields 70,000 to 85,000 clones, of which about four fifths are seen a single time; 15% to 17% belongs to the top ten. Sequencing used peripheral blood. The origin of the receptors is a woman older than 75 with acute or convalescent COVID-19.

This rearrangement joins TRBV20-1 to TRBJ2-5; 7 nucleotides match TRBD2. Germline CDR1 reads DFQATT; CDR2 reads SNEGSKA (reference sequence). V lost 3 bases, J lost 2 bases, and 15 bases stayed unmatched. The CDR3 extends over 17 amino acids. The CDR3 reads CSASGVGLADPQETQYF. The CDR3 region has the DNA TGCAGTGCTAGTGGTGTCGGGCTAGCGGACCCTCAAGAGACCCAGTACTTC.

The chain carries TRBV11-2 and TRBJ2-7; D remains ambiguous. Trimming cost V 5 bases and J 0 bases, with 11 bases left between them. The CDR3 contains 14 residues. Per the germline V gene, CDR1 is SGHAT and CDR2 is FQNNGV. DNA of the CDR3: TGTGCCAGCAGCCCTTCAGGAAACTCCTACGAGCAGTACTTC. Residues: CASSPSGNSYEQYF.